This T cell receptor beta chain was sequenced for a study of blood T cell repertoires in COVID-19. Germline V gives CDR1 WNHNN, CDR2 SYGVQD (reference sequence). V gave up 7 bases and J gave up 2 bases; unmatched junction bases: 5. This CDR3 is 14 amino acids long. Only in-frame clones appear in the TCRdb table, and some are missing; sequencing was by immunoSEQ multiplex PCR. This table has approximately 290,000 clones, 70% to 90% appearing once. Participants had their cohort set by participant-reported clinical history. The chain joins TRBV10-1 to TRBJ1-1, with 9 bases that match TRBD1. The receptor was derived from a woman aged 25 to 39 who had recovered from COVID-19. Input material: PBMCs or T cells enriched from blood (not recorded which). CDR3 in DNA: TGCGCCAGCAACCCGGGACAGGGCAACACTGAAGCTTTCTTT. It is translated as CASNPGQGNTEAFF.